Listed below are T cell receptor beta chains from one sample, sequenced in a study of blood T cell repertoires in COVID-19. Produced via immunoSEQ multiplex PCR; TCRdb's table is partial and in-frame only. The sample has under 250,000 clones, 85% to 90% seen once. Material for sequencing was PBMCs or T cells enriched from blood (not recorded which). The source is a middle-aged man who had recovered from COVID-19. Both conserved end residues are part of each CDR3. The D gene is left open where the match is weak. Only part of the rows carry a size: once, few, many, or a class if the clone is expanded.

TRBV19	.	TRBJ1-1	.	CASSLDSHTEAFF	TGTGCCAGTAGTCTAGACAGTCACACTGAAGCTTTCTTT
TRBV19	.	TRBJ1-2	.	CASRLLRGPNYGYTF	TGTGCCAGTAGACTCCTCAGGGGACCTAACTATGGCTACACCTTC
TRBV5-1	once	TRBJ1-3	TRBD1	CASSLDRGRNTIYF	TGCGCCAGCAGCTTGGACAGGGGGAGAAACACCATATATTTT
TRBV5-1	.	TRBJ2-3	.	CASSPLGGDTDTQYF	TGCGCCAGCAGCCCACTCGGAGGGGACACAGATACGCAGTATTTT
TRBV5-4	.	TRBJ2-3	.	CASSRSSGFADTQYF	TGTGCCAGCAGCCGATCGTCAGGGTTCGCAGATACGCAGTATTTT
TRBV5-4	.	TRBJ2-7	TRBD1	CASSDRGGEQYF	TGTGCCAGCAGCGACAGGGGCGGCGAGCAGTACTTC
TRBV5-1	.	TRBJ1-3	TRBD1	CASSLWTGGNTIYF	TGCGCCAGCAGCTTATGGACAGGGGGAAACACCATATATTTT
TRBV2	.	TRBJ2-7	.	CASRVSVSYEQYF	TGTGCCAGCAGGGTTAGCGTCTCCTACGAGCAGTACTTC
TRBV9	once	TRBJ2-5	.	CAGSQGPGETQYF	TGTGCAGGCAGCCAGGGGCCGGGGGAGACCCAGTACTTC
TRBV3-1/TRBV3-2	many	TRBJ1-1	.	CASSQDSQGWQGTEAFF	TGTGCCAGCAGCCAAGACTCGCAGGGTTGGCAGGGCACTGAAGCTTTCTTT
TRBV3-1/TRBV3-2	.	TRBJ1-2	.	CASSQENDRNYGYTF	TGTGCCAGCAGCCAGGAAAACGACAGGAACTATGGCTACACCTTC
TRBV3-1/TRBV3-2	.	TRBJ2-1	.	CASSPLEGQTYNEQFF	TGTGCCAGCAGCCCCTTGGAGGGTCAGACCTACAATGAGCAGTTCTTC
TRBV7-7	.	TRBJ2-1	TRBD1	CASSLVTGGNEQFF	TGTGCTAGCAGCTTAGTGACAGGGGGCAATGAGCAGTTCTTC
TRBV27	.	TRBJ1-1	.	CASSPNTGSEAFF	TGTGCCAGCAGTCCAAATACTGGTTCTGAAGCTTTCTTT
TRBV7-9	.	TRBJ2-3	TRBD2	CASSLAAGGHADTQYF	TGTGCCAGCAGCTTAGCGGCGGGGGGCCACGCAGATACGCAGTATTTT
TRBV19	.	TRBJ1-6	.	CASSIDSDNSPLHF	TGTGCCAGTAGTATCGACAGCGACAATTCACCCCTCCACTTT
TRBV7-2	.	TRBJ2-7	TRBD2	CASSLNTASGIHEQYF	TGTGCCAGCAGCTTAAACACTGCTAGCGGGATTCACGAGCAGTACTTC
TRBV6-6	few	TRBJ1-5	TRBD1	CASSPQGAMGQPQHF	TGTGCCAGCAGTCCACAGGGGGCGATGGGTCAGCCCCAGCATTTT
TRBV4-2	.	TRBJ2-2	TRBD2	CASSQDLGAGGRPGELFF	TGTGCCAGCAGCCAAGATCTCGGAGCGGGGGGCCGTCCCGGGGAGCTGTTTTTT
TRBV11-2	.	TRBJ1-1	.	CASSSRGNTEAFF	TGTGCCAGCAGCTCAAGGGGTAACACTGAAGCTTTCTTT
TRBV5-1	.	TRBJ2-1	TRBD2	CASSPTPSGGHNEQFF	TGCGCCAGCAGCCCGACCCCTAGCGGGGGCCACAATGAGCAGTTCTTC
TRBV5-1	few	TRBJ1-3	.	CASSLGRGSGNTIYF	TGCGCCAGCAGCTTGGGTCGGGGTTCTGGAAACACCATATATTTT
TRBV2	once	TRBJ1-1	.	CASRVPEDAFF	TGTGCCAGCAGGGTCCCGGAGGATGCTTTCTTT
TRBV19	.	TRBJ1-1	.	CASTSIGGAWTEAFF	TGTGCCAGTACCTCGATCGGCGGGGCGTGGACTGAAGCTTTCTTT
TRBV2	.	TRBJ1-1	.	CASSEDRKAFF	TGTGCCAGCAGCGAGGACAGAAAAGCTTTCTTT
TRBV9	.	TRBJ1-4	TRBD1	CASGRTGTNEKLFF	TGTGCCAGCGGGAGGACAGGAACTAATGAAAAACTGTTTTTT
TRBV5-1	.	TRBJ2-1	.	CASREENEQFF	TGCGCCAGCAGAGAGGAGAATGAGCAGTTCTTC
TRBV19	.	TRBJ2-3	TRBD2	CASSQQRDLSTDTQYF	TGTGCCAGTAGCCAACAGCGGGACCTTAGCACAGATACGCAGTATTTT
TRBV27	.	TRBJ2-5	TRBD1	CASSKQGQETQYF	TGTGCCAGCAGTAAACAGGGGCAAGAGACCCAGTACTTC
TRBV7-9	.	TRBJ1-1	TRBD1	CASSFAYGQGNTEAFF	TGTGCCAGCAGCTTCGCCTACGGACAGGGGAACACTGAAGCTTTCTTT
TRBV27	.	TRBJ2-6	.	CASSFDRLSGANVLTF	TGTGCCAGCAGTTTCGACAGGCTCTCTGGGGCCAACGTCCTGACTTTC
TRBV28	once	TRBJ2-7	TRBD1	CASRAGTDAYEQYF	TGTGCCAGCAGAGCCGGGACAGACGCTTACGAGCAGTACTTC
TRBV12-3/TRBV12-4	.	TRBJ2-7	.	CASSFGGHEQYF	TGTGCCAGCAGTTTTGGGGGCCACGAGCAGTACTTC
TRBV19	.	TRBJ1-1	.	CASSIRVDTEAFF	TGTGCCAGTAGTATCCGGGTGGACACTGAAGCTTTCTTT
TRBV7-9	.	TRBJ1-4	.	CASSQQGGKLFF	TGTGCCAGCAGCCAACAGGGTGGAAAACTGTTTTTT
TRBV27	.	TRBJ2-7	TRBD2	CASSHGTSGYEQYF	TGTGCCAGCAGCCATGGGACTAGCGGGTACGAGCAGTACTTC
TRBV10-3	.	TRBJ1-6	TRBD1	CAISPGQGDINSPLHF	TGTGCCATCAGTCCCGGACAGGGGGATATTAATTCACCCCTCCACTTT
TRBV28	.	TRBJ2-1	.	CASTSWLGLGVNEQFF	TGTGCCAGCACCTCTTGGTTGGGCCTGGGCGTCAATGAGCAGTTCTTC
TRBV7-2	.	TRBJ1-6	TRBD1	CASSSGQGRGNSPLHF	TGTGCCAGCAGCTCTGGACAGGGGAGGGGGAATTCACCCCTCCACTTT
TRBV7-9	.	TRBJ2-7	.	CASSRVAQPYEQYF	TGTGCCAGCAGCCGAGTCGCACAGCCCTACGAGCAGTACTTC
TRBV3-1/TRBV3-2	.	TRBJ1-2	TRBD1	CASSSHRDSYGYTF	TGTGCCAGCAGTTCACACCGGGACAGCTATGGCTACACCTTC
TRBV6-2/TRBV6-3	.	TRBJ2-7	.	CASSYGHSYEQYF	TGTGCCAGCAGTTACGGACACTCCTACGAGCAGTACTTC
TRBV28	.	TRBJ1-2	TRBD1	CASRPGGGYGYTF	TGTGCCAGCAGACCAGGGGGTGGCTATGGCTACACCTTC
TRBV7-9	.	TRBJ2-7	TRBD2	CASSFASGGASSYEQYF	TGTGCCAGCAGCTTCGCTAGCGGGGGGGCTAGCTCCTACGAGCAGTACTTC
TRBV5-1	.	TRBJ1-5	.	CASRTDSNQPQHF	TGCGCCAGCAGGACAGATAGCAATCAGCCCCAGCATTTT
TRBV19	.	TRBJ2-7	TRBD2	CASRLTSGMSHEQYF	TGTGCCAGTAGACTGACTAGCGGGATGTCCCACGAGCAGTACTTC
TRBV28	.	TRBJ2-2	TRBD1	CASHRGDTGELFF	TGTGCCAGCCACAGGGGGGACACCGGGGAGCTGTTTTTT
TRBV10-3	.	TRBJ2-5	.	CAISSATGRGETQYF	TGTGCCATCTCCTCGGCGACCGGGAGAGGAGAGACCCAGTACTTC
TRBV29-1	.	TRBJ2-5	TRBD2	CSVEGFRSGGRETQYF	TGCAGCGTTGAAGGTTTTAGGAGCGGGGGCCGGGAGACCCAGTACTTC
TRBV2	once	TRBJ2-3	.	CASPPTGFSTDTQYF	TGTGCCAGCCCCCCGACAGGCTTTAGCACAGATACGCAGTATTTT
TRBV4-3	.	TRBJ1-5	.	CASSQGFVQGIYSNQPQHF	TGCGCCAGCAGCCAAGGTTTTGTTCAGGGAATATATAGCAATCAGCCCCAGCATTTT
TRBV28	.	TRBJ2-3	TRBD2	CASKQAGTSGRRGTDTQYF	TGTGCCAGCAAACAGGCCGGGACTAGCGGGAGACGGGGCACAGATACGCAGTATTTT